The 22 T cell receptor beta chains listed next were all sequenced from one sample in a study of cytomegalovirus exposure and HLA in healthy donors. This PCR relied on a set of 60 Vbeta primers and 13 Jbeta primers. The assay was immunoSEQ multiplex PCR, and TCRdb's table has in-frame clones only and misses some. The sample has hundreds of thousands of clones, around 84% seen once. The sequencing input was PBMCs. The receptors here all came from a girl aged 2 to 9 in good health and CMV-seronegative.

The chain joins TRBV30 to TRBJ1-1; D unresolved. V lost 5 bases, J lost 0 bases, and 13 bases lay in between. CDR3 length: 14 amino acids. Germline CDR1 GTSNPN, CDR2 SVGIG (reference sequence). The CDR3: CAWQWHLMNTEAFF. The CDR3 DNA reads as TGTGCCTGGCAATGGCACCTCATGAACACTGAAGCTTTCTTT.

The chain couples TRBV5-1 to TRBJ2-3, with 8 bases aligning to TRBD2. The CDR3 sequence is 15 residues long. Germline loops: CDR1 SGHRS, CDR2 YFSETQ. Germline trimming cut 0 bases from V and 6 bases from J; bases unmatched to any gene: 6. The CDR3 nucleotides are TGCGCCAGCAGCTTGGACGGCGGGAGGTATGATACGCAGTATTTT. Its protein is CASSLDGGRYDTQYF.

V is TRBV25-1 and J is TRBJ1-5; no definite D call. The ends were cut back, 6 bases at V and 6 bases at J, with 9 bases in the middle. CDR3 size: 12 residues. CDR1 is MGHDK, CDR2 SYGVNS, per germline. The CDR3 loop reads CASSDGSQPQHF. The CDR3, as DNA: TGTGCCAGCAGCGATGGTAGTCAGCCCCAGCATTTT.

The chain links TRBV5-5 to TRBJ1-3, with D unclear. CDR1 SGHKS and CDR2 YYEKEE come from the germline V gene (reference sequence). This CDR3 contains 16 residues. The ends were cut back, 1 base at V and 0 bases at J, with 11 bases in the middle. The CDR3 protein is CASSLRYQNSGNTIYF. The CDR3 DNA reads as TGTGCCAGCAGCTTGCGTTACCAGAACTCTGGAAACACCATATATTTT.

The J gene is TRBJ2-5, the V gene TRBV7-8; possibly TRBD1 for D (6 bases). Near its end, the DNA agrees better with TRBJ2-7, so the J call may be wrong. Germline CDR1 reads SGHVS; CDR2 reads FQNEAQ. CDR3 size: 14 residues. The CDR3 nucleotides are TGTGCCAGCAGCCTAGGACAGACTGTCTACGAGCAGTACTTC. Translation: CASSLGQTVYEQYF.

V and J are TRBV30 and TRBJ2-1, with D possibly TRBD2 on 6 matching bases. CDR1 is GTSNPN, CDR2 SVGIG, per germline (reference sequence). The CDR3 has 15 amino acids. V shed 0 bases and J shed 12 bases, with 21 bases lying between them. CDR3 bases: TGTGCCTGGAGTGTTACTACCTTTGGGACTCGTTGGCAGTTCTTC. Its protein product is CAWSVTTFGTRWQFF.

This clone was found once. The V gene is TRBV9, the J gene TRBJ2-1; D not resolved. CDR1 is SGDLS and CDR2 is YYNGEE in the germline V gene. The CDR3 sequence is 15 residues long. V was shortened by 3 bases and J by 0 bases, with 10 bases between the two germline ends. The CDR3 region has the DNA TGTGCCAGCAGCGCCCAGGCGAGCTCCTACAATGAGCAGTTCTTC. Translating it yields CASSAQASSYNEQFF.

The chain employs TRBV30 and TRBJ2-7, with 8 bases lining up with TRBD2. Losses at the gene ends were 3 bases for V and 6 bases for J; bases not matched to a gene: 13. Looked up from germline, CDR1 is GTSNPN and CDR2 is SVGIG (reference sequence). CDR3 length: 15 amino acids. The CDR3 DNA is TGTGCCTGGAGAAGGGAAAGCGGGAGAGGTAGCGAGCAGTACTTC. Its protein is CAWRRESGRGSEQYF.

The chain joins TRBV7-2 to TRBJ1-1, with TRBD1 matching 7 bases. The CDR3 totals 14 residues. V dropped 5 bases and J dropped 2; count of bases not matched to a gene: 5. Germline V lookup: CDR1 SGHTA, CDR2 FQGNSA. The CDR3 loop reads CASSRGQANTEAFF. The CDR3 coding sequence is TGTGCCAGCAGCCGTGGACAGGCTAACACTGAAGCTTTCTTT.

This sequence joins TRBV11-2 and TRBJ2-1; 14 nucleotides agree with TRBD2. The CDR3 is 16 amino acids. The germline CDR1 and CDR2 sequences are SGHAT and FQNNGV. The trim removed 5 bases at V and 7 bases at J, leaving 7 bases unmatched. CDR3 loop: CASSPTGLAGGNEQFF. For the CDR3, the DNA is TGTGCCAGCAGCCCCACCGGACTAGCGGGAGGAAATGAGCAGTTCTTC.

The CDR3 DNA sequence: TGTGCCAGCAGGGGCTCTTACTATGGCTACACCTTC. Protein product: CASRGSYYGYTF. The V and J genes are TRBV6-1 and TRBJ1-2; D call uncertain. The CDR3 totals 12 residues. CDR1 and CDR2 from the germline V gene are MNHNS and SASEGT. V was shortened by 6 bases and J by 3 bases, with 8 bases between the two germline ends.

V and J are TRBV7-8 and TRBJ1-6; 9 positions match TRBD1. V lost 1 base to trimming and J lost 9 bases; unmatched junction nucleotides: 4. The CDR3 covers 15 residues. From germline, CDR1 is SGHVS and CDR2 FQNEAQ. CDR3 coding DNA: TGTGCCAGCAGCTTAGGGGACAGGGAAAGTTCACCCCTCCACTTT. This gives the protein CASSLGDRESSPLHF.

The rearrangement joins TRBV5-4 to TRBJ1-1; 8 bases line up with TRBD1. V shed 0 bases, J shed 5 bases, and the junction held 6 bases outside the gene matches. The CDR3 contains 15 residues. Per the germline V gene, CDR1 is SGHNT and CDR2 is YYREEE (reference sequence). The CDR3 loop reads CASSLAGQARTEAFF. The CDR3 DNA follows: TGTGCCAGCAGCTTGGCGGGACAGGCCCGGACTGAAGCTTTCTTT.

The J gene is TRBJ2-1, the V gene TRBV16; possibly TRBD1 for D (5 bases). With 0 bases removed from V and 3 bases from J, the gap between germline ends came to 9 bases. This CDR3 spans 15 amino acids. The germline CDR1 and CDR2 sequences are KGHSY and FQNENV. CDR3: CASSQSTGHYNEQFF. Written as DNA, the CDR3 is TGTGCCAGCAGCCAATCTACAGGCCACTACAATGAGCAGTTCTTC.

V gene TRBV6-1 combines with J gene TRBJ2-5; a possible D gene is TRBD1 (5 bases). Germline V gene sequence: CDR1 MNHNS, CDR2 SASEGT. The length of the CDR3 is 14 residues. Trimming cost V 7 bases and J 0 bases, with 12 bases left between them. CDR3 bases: TGTGCCAGCAATCAAGGGGCACACCAAGAGACCCAGTACTTC. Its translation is CASNQGAHQETQYF.

This CDR3 reads CASSQLGQVGWGYTF. The CDR3 DNA reads TGTGCCAGCAGTCAATTAGGACAGGTTGGATGGGGCTACACCTTC. This rearrangement joins TRBV7-6 to TRBJ1-2; 7 bases map to TRBD1. The CDR3 contains 15 residues. The V gene's germline CDR1 is SGHVS and CDR2 FNYEAQ. V trimming: 6 bases; J trimming: 8 bases; junction bases outside the gene matches: 15.

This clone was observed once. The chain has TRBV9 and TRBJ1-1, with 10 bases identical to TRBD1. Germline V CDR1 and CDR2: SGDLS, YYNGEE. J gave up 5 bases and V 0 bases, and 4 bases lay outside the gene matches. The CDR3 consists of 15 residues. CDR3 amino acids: CASSVEGTGVTEAFF. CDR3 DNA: TGTGCCAGCAGCGTAGAGGGGACAGGGGTGACTGAAGCTTTCTTT.

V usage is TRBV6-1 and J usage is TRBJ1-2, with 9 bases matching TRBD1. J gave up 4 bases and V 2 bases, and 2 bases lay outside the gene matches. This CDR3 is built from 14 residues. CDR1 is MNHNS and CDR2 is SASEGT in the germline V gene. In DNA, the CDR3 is TGTGCCAGCAGTGAAAGGACAGGGGTCTATGGCTACACCTTC. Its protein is CASSERTGVYGYTF.

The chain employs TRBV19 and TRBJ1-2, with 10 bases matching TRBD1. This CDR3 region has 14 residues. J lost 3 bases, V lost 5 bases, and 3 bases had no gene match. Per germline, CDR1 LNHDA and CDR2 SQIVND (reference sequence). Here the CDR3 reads CASSSGQGDYGYTF. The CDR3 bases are TGTGCCAGTAGTTCCGGACAGGGGGACTATGGCTACACCTTC.

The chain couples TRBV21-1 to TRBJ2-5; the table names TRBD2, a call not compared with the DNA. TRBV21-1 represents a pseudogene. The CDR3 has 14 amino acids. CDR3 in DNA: TGTGCCAGCAGCTACACGACCGGGAGAGAGACCCAGTACTTC. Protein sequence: CASSYTTGRETQYF.

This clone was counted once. Written as DNA, the CDR3 is TGTGCCAGTAGTTTGACTGTCGTAGGCAATCAGCCCCAGCATTTT. Its protein is CASSLTVVGNQPQHF. V is TRBV19 and J is TRBJ1-5; no firm D call. Trimming removed 5 bases from V and 2 bases from J, with 13 bases in between. The CDR3 is 15 residues long. Germline values: CDR1 LNHDA, CDR2 SQIVND (reference sequence).

CDR3 sequence reads: CASSEAWEGRGTGELFF. The CDR3, as DNA: TGTGCCAGCAGTGAAGCGTGGGAGGGGCGTGGCACCGGGGAGCTGTTTTTT. The chain combines TRBV2 with TRBJ2-2; 7 nucleotides agree with TRBD2. CDR3 length: 17 amino acids. Germline V lookup: CDR1 SNHLY, CDR2 FYNNEI. V lost 0 bases, J lost 4 bases, and 8 bases stayed unmatched. The whole variable domain, remainder taken from reference TRBV2 and TRBJ2-2, is EPEVTQTPSHQVTQMGQEVILRCVPISNHLYFYWYRQILGQKVEFLVSFYNNEISEKSEIFDDQFSVERPDGSNFTLKIRSTKLEDSAMYFCASSEAWEGRGTGELFFGEGSRLTVL.